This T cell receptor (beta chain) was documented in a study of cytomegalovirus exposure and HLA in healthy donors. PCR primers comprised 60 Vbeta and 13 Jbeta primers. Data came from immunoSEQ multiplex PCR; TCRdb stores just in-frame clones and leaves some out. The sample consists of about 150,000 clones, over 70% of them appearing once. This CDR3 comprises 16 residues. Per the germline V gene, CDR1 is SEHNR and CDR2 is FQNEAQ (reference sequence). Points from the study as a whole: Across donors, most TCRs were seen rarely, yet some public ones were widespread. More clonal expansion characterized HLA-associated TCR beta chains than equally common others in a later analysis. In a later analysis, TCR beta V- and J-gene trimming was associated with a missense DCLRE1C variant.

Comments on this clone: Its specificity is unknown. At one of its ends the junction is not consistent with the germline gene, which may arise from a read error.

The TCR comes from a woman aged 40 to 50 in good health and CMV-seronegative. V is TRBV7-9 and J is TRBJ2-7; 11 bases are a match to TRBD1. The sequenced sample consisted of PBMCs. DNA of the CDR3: TGTTCCAGCAGCGACTCCGGGACAGGGGGATTCGGGGAGCAGTACTTC. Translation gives CSSSDSGTGGFGEQYF.